A selection of T cell receptor beta chains follows, all from one sample in a study of CD8 T cells in Susac syndrome. Via MiXCR, TCRdb re-called the immunoSEQ multiplex PCR reads, giving one row per CDR3 protein. The sample records 90,000 to 150,000 distinct CDR3 sequences, 94% being singletons. Sequenced sample: CD4+ T cells from PBMCs. The source is a human donor in good health. Both conserved end residues are part of each CDR3. D genes are given only for firm matches. Some rows have no size entry. The others give once, few or many, or a class for an expanded clone.

>TRBJ1-1|-|TRBV7-3|-
CASSLMSEHTEAFF
TGTGCCAGCAGCTTAATGTCAGAACACACTGAAGCTTTCTTT
>TRBJ1-4|-|TRBV18|-
CASSRGADEKLFF
TGTGCCAGCTCAAGAGGGGCTGACGAAAAACTGTTTTTT
>TRBJ2-6|TRBD1|TRBV5-1|-
CASSYQGDGANVLTF
TGCGCCAGCAGCTATCAGGGGGATGGGGCCAACGTCCTGACTTTC
>TRBJ1-1|-|TRBV12-3/TRBV12-4|-
CASSLEGLVAFF
TGTGCCAGCAGTTTGGAGGGGTTAGTAGCTTTCTTT
>TRBJ1-1|-|TRBV19|-
CASSPPAGRTEAFF
TGTGCCAGTAGTCCGCCGGCAGGACGGACTGAAGCTTTCTTT
>TRBJ2-7|-|TRBV6-2/TRBV6-3|-
CASIPTWGHTNEQYF
TGTGCCAGCATCCCAACATGGGGACACACAAACGAGCAGTACTTC
>TRBJ2-1|TRBD2|TRBV3-1|-
CASSTPVLAGGNEQFF
TGTGCCAGCAGCACCCCGGTACTAGCGGGAGGTAATGAGCAGTTCTTC
>TRBJ2-5|-|TRBV2|-
CASSDPRAVQTQYF
TGTGCCAGCAGTGACCCCAGGGCGGTGCAGACCCAGTACTTC
>TRBJ2-1|-|TRBV4-1|few
CASSQELGRRYNEQFF
TGCGCCAGCAGCCAAGAGTTGGGGCGCCGGTACAATGAGCAGTTCTTC
>TRBJ1-2|-|TRBV19|-
CASSIRKTARNYGYTF
TGTGCCAGTAGTATAAGGAAGACGGCGCGTAACTATGGCTACACCTTC
>TRBJ1-5|-|TRBV7-6|-
CASSRWGSNQPQHF
TGTGCCAGTTCTAGATGGGGCAGCAATCAGCCCCAGCATTTT
>TRBJ1-1|-|TRBV7-2|-
CASSLGFTNTEAFF
TGTGCCAGCAGCTTAGGTTTTACGAACACTGAAGCTTTCTTT
>TRBJ2-1|-|TRBV7-2|-
CASSSDTGSYNEQFF
TGTGCCAGCAGCTCGGACACCGGCTCCTACAATGAGCAGTTCTTC